This T cell receptor (beta chain) was obtained from a study of shared clonotypes between healthy human individuals. The wider study: For every donor, three CD4 naive, three CD4 memory, two CD8 naive and one CD8 memory plates were used.

Naive CD8 isolation took CD45RO-negative cells positively selected for CCR7 and excluded terminally differentiated effector memory CD45RA+ cells. The method was immunoSEQ multiplex PCR; TCRdb's version includes in-frame clones alone and lacks a portion of them. The table includes around 2,000,000 clones, approximately 94% detected once. On this clone: Its matching antigen is unknown.

General study points: Limited genetic and exposure-history diversity came from having few donors. Non-shared clonotypes displayed generation probabilities falling below those of clonotypes present in all four donors. Sorted-subset sequencing, rarefaction showed, was incomplete despite large depth.

Germline assignment: CDR1 MNHEY and CDR2 SMNVEV (reference sequence). The V end was cut by 3 bases, the J end by 5 bases, with 11 bases between. This CDR3 has 13 residues. The V call is TRBV27, the J call TRBJ2-7, with D perhaps assigned TRBD1 or TRBD2 (6 bases each). This sequence originates from a young man in good health. The sequencing input was naive CD8+ T cells sorted from blood. In DNA, the CDR3 is TGTGCCAGCAGTTTGACCGGGGGCGACGAGCAGTACTTC. This gives the protein CASSLTGGDEQYF.